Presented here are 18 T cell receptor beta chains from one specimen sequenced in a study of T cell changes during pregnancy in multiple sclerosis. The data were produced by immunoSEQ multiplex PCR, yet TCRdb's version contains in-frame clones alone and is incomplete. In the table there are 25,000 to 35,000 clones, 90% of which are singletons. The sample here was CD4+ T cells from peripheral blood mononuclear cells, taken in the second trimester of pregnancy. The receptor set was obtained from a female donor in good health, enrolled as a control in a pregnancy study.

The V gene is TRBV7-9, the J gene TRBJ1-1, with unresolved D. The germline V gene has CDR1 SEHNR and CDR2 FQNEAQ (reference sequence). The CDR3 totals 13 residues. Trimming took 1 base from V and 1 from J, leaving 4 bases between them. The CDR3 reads CASSLGANTEAFF. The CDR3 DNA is TGTGCCAGCAGCTTAGGAGCGAACACTGAAGCTTTCTTT. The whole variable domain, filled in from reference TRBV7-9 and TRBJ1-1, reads DTGVSQNPRHKITKRGQNVTFRCDPISEHNRLYWYRQTLGQGPEFLTYFQNEAQLEKSRLLSDRFSAERPKGSFSTLEIQRTEQGDSAMYLCASSLGANTEAFFGQGTRLTVV.

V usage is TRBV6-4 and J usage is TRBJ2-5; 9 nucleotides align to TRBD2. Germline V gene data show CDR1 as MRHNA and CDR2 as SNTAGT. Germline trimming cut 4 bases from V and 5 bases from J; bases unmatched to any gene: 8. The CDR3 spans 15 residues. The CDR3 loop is CASSALAGGPETQYF. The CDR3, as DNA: TGTGCCAGCAGTGCCCTCGCGGGGGGGCCGGAGACCCAGTACTTC.

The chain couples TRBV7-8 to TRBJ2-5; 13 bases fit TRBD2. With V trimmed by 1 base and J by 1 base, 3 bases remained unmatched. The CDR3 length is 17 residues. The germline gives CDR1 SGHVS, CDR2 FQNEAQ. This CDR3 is CASSLGGLAGSQETQYF. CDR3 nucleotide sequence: TGTGCCAGCAGCTTAGGGGGACTAGCGGGATCCCAAGAGACCCAGTACTTC.

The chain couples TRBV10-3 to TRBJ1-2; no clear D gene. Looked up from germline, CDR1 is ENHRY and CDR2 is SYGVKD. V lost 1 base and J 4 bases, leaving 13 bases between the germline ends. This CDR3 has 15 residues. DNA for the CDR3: TGTGCCATCAGTGAGTTTGGCGGGGTGACCTATGGCTACACCTTC. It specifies CAISEFGGVTYGYTF.

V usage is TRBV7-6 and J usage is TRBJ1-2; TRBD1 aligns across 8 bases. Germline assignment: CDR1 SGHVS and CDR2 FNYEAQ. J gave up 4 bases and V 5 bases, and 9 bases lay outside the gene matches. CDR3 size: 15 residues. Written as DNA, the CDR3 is TGTGCCAGCAGCCCCCGCCCGGACAGGGTCTATGGCTACACCTTC. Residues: CASSPRPDRVYGYTF.

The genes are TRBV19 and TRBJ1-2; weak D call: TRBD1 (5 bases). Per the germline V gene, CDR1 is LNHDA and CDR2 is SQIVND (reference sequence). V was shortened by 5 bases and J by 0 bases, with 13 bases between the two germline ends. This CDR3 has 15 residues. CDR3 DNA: TGTGCCAGTAGTTTTCCCGGACACACTAACTATGGCTACACCTTC. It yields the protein CASSFPGHTNYGYTF. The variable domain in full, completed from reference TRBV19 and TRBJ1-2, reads DGGITQSPKYLFRKEGQNVTLSCEQNLNHDAMYWYRQDPGQGLRLIYYSQIVNDFQKGDIAEGYSVSREKKESFPLTVTSAQKNPTAFYLCASSFPGHTNYGYTFGSGTRLTVV.

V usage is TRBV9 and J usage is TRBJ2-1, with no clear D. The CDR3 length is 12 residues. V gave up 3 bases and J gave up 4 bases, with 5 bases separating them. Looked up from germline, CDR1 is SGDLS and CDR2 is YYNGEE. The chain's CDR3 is CASSASYNEQFF. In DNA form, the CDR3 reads TGTGCCAGCAGCGCCAGTTACAATGAGCAGTTCTTC.

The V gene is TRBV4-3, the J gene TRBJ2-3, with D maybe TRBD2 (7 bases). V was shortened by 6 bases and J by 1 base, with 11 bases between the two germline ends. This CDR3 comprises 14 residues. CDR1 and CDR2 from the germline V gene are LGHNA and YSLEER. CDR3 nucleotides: TGCGCCAGCAGGAAAGGGGGGGGCACAGATACGCAGTATTTT. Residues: CASRKGGGTDTQYF.

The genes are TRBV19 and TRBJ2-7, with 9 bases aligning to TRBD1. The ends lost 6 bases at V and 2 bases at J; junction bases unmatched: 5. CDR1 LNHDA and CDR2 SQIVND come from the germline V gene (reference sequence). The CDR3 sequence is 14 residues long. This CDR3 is CASSPGQGPYEQYF. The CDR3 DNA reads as TGTGCCAGTAGCCCGGGACAGGGTCCCTACGAGCAGTACTTC. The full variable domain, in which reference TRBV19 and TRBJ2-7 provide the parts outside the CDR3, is DGGITQSPKYLFRKEGQNVTLSCEQNLNHDAMYWYRQDPGQGLRLIYYSQIVNDFQKGDIAEGYSVSREKKESFPLTVTSAQKNPTAFYLCASSPGQGPYEQYFGPGTRLTVT.

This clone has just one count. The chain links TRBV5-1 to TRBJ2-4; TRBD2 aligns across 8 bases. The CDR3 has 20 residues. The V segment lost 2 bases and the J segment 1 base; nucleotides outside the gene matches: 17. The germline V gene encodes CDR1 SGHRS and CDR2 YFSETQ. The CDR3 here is CASSLSRSGSVGGAKNIQYF. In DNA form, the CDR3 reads TGCGCCAGCAGCTTAAGTCGGAGCGGGAGCGTTGGGGGGGCCAAAAACATTCAGTACTTC.

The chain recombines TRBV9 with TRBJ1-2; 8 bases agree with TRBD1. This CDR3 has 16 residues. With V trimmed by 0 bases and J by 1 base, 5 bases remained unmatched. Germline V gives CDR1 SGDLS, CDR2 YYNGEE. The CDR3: CASSVAGTGLNYGYTF. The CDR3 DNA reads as TGTGCCAGCAGCGTAGCTGGGACAGGCCTTAACTATGGCTACACCTTC.

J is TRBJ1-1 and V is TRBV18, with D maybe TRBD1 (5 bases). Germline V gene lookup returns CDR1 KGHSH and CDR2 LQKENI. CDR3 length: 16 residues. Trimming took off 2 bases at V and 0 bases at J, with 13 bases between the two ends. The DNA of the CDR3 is TGTGCCAGCTCACCATCTAGGGGTGGGGTGAACACTGAAGCTTTCTTT. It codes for CASSPSRGGVNTEAFF.

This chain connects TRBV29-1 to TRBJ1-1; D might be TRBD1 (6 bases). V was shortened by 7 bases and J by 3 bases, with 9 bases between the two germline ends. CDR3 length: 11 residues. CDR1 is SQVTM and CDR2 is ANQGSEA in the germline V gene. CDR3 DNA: TGCAGCGGGAACAGGGACACTGAAGCTTTCTTT. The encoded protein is CSGNRDTEAFF.

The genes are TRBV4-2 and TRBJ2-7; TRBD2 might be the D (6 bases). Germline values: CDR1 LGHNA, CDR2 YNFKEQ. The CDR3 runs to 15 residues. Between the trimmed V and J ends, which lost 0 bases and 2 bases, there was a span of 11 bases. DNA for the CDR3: TGTGCCAGCAGCCAAGATATGGAGGGTACCTACGAGCAGTACTTC. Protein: CASSQDMEGTYEQYF.

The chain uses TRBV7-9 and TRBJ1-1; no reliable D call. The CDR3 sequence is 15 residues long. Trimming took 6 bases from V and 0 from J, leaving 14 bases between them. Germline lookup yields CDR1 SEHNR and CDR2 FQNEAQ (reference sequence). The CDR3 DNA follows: TGTGCCAGCAGATATAGTCCCCTCCTGAACACTGAAGCTTTCTTT. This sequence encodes CASRYSPLLNTEAFF.

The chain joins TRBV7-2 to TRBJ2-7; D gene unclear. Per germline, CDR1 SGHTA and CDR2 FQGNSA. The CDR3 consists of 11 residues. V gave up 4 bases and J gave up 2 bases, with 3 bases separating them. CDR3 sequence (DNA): TGTGCCAGCAGCTCAGCCTACGAGCAGTACTTC. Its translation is CASSSAYEQYF.

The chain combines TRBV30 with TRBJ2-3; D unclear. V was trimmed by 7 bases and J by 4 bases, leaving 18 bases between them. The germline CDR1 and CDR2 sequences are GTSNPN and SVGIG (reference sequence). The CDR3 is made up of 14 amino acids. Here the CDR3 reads CASKPRLPPDTQYF. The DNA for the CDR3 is TGTGCCTCTAAGCCCAGGCTTCCCCCAGATACGCAGTATTTT.

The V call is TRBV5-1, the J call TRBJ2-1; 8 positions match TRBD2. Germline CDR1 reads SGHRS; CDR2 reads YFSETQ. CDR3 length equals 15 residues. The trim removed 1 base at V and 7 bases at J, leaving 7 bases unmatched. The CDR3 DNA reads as TGCGCCAGCAGCTTGATCGGGGGGGCAGGGAATGAGCAGTTCTTC. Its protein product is CASSLIGGAGNEQFF. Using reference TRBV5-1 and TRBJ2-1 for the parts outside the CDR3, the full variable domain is KAGVTQTPRYLIKTRGQQVTLSCSPISGHRSVSWYQQTPGQGLQFLFEYFSETQRNKGNFPGRFSGRQFSNSRSEMNVSTLELGDSALYLCASSLIGGAGNEQFFGPGTRLTVL.